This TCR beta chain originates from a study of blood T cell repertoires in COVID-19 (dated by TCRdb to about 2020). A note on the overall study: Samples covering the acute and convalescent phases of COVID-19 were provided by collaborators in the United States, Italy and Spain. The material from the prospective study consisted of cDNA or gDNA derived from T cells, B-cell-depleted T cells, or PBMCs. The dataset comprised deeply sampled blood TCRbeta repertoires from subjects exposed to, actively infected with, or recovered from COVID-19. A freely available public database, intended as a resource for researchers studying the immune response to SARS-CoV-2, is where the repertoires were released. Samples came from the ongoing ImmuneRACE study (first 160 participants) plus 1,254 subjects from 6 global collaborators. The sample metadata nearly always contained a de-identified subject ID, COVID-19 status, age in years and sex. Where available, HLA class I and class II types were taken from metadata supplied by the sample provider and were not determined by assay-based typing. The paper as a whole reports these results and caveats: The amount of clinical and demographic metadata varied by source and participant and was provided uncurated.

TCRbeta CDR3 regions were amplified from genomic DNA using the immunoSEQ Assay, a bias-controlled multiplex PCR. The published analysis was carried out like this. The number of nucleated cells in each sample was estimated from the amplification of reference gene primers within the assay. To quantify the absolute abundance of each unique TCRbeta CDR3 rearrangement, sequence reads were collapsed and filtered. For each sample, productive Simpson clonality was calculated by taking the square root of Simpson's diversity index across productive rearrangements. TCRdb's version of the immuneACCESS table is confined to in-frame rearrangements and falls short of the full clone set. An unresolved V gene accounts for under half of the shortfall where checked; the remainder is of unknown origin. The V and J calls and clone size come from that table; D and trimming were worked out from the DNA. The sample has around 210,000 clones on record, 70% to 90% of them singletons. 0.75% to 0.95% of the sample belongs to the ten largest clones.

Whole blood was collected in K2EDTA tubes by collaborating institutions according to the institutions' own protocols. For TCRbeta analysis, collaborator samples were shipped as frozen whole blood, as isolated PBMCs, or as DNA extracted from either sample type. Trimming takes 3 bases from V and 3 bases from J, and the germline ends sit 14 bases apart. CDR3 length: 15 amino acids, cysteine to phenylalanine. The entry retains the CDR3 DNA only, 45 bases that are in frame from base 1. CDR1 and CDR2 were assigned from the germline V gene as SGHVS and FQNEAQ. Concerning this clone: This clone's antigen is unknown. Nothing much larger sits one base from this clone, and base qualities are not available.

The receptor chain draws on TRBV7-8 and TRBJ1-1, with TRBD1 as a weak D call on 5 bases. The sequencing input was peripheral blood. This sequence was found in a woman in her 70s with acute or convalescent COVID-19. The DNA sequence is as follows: TGTGCCAGCAGCTTCGCGACAGTGGGGTACACTGAAGCTTTCTTT. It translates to CASSFATVGYTEAFF. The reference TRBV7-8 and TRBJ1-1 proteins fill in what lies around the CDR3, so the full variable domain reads GAGVSQSPRYKVAKRGQDVALRCDPISGHVSLFWYQQALGQGPEFLTYFQNEAQLDKSGLPSDRFFAERPEGSVSTLKIQRTQQEDSAVYLCASSFATVGYTEAFFGQGTRLTVV.